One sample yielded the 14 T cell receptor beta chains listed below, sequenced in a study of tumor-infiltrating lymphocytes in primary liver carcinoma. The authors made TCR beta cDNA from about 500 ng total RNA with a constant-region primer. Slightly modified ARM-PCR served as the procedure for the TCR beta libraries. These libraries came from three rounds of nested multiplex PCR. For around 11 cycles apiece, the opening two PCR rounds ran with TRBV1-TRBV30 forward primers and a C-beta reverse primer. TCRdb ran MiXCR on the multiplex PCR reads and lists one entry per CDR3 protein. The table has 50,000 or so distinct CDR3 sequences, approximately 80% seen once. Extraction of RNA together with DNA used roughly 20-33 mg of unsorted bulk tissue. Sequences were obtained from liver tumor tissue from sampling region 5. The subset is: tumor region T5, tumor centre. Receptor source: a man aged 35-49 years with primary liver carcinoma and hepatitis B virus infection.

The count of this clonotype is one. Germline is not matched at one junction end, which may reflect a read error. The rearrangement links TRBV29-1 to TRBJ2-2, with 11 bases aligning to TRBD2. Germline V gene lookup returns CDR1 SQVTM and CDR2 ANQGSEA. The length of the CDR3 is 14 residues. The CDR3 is CSVRLAGCTVELFF. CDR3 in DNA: TGCAGCGTACGACTAGCGGGATGCACCGTGGAGCTGTTTTTT.

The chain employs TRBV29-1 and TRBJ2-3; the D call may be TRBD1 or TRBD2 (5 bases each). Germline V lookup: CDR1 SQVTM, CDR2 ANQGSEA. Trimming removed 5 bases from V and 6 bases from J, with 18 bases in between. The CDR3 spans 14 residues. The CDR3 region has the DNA TGCAGCGTTTCCGGGGTAGGGGCATCGGATACGCAGTATTTT. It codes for CSVSGVGASDTQYF.

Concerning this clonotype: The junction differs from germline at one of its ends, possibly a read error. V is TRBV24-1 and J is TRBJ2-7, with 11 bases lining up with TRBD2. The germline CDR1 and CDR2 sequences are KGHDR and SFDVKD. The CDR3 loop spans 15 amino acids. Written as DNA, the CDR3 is TGTGCCACCTGTGACTCAACTAGCGGGAGCTACGATCAGTACTTC. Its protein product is CATCDSTSGSYDQYF.

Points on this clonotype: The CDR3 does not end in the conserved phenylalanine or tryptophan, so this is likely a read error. DNA for the CDR3: TGTGCCAGCAGACAAGCAGGGCCCACTGAAGCTTTCTTA. Amino acids: CASRQAGPTEAFL. The chain employs TRBV5-8 and TRBJ1-1, with D possibly matching TRBD1 (5 bases). Trimming pared 5 bases from V and 4 bases from J, leaving 12 bases between. This CDR3 has 13 residues. CDR1 is SGHTS and CDR2 is YDEGEE in the germline V gene.

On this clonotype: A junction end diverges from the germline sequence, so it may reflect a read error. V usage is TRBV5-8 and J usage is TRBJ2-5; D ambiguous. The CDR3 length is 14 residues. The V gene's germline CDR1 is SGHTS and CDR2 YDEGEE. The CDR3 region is CASCPMGVRETQYF. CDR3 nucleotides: TGCGCCAGCTGCCCCATGGGCGTCAGGGAGACCCAGTACTTC.

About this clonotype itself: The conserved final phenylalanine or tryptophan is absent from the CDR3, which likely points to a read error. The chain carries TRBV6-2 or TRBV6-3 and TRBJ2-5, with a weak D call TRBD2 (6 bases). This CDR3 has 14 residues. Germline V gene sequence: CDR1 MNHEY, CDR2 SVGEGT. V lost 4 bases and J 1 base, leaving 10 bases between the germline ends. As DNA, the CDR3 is TGTGCCAGCAGTTCCGGGGACTTCCAAGAGACCCAGTACATC. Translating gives CASSSGDFQETQYI.

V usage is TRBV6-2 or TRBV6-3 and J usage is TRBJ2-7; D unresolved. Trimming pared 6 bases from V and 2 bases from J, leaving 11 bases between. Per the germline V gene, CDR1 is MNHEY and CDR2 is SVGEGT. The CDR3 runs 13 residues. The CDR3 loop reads CASRYKMPYEQYF. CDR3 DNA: TGTGCCAGCAGATACAAGATGCCCTACGAGCAGTACTTC.

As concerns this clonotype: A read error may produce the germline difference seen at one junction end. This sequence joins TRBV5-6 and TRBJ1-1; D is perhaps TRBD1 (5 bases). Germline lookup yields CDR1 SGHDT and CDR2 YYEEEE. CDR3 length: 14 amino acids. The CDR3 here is CAGSPVGPNTESFF. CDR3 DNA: TGTGCCGGCAGCCCCGTGGGACCAAACACTGAATCTTTCTTT.

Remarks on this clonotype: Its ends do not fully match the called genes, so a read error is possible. Here the CDR3 reads CTSNFTWGDGNTIYF. In DNA form, the CDR3 reads TGTACCAGCAACTTTACATGGGGAGATGGAAACACCATATATTTT. This chain links TRBV11-2 with TRBJ1-3; the D is unclear. The CDR3 totals 15 residues. Looked up from germline, CDR1 is SGHAT and CDR2 is FQNNGV. Complete variable domain (other parts from reference TRBV11-2 and TRBJ1-3): EAGVAQSPRYKIIEKRQSVAFWCNPISGHATLYWYQQILGQGPKLLIQFQNNGVVDDSQLPKDRFSAERLKGVDSTLKIQPAKLEDSAVYLCTSNFTWGDGNTIYFGEGSWLTVV.

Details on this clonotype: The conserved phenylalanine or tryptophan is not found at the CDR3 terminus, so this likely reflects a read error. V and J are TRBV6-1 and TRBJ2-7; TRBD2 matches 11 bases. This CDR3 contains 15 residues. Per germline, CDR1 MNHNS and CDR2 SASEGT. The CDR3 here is CASSTGTSGSYEQYL. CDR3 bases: TGTGCTAGCAGTACCGGGACTAGCGGCTCCTACGAGCAGTACCTC.

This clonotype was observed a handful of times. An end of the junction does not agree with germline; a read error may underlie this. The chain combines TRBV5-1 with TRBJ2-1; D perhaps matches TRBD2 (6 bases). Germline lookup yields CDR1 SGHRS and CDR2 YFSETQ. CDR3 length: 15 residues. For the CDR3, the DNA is TGCGCCAGCAACTTCGGATTAGCGGTTCACAATGAACAGTTCTTC. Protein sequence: CASNFGLAVHNEQFF.

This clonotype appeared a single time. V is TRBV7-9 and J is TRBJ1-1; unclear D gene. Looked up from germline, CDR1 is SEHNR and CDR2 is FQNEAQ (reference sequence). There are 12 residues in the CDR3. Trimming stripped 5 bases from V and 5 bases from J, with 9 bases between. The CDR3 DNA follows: TGTGCCAGCAGCCGTCCGGAGACTGAAGCTTTCTTT. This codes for CASSRPETEAFF.

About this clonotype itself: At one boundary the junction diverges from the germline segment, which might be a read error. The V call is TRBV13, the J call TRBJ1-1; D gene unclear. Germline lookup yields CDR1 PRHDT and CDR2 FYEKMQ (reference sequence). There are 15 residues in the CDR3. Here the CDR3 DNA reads TGTGCCAGCAGCTCGGAAACATGGAGTAAAACTGAAACTTCCTTT. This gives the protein CASSSETWSKTETSF.

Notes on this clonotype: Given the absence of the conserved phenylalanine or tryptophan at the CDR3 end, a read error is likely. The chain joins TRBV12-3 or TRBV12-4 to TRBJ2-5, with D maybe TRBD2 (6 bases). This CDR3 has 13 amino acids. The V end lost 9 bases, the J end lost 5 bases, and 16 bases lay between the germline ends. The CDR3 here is CASSLSGAETQYS. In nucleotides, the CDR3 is TGTGCCAGTTCGCTATCGGGAGCGGAGACCCAGTACTCC.